The T cell receptor beta chain under discussion was sequenced for a study of human T cells and chemical hapten exposure. This clonotype occurred many times. The sample's time point: patch test 1, 2 weeks after DPC sensitization. The treatment was: therapeutic diphenylcyclopropenone sensitization with weekly scalp DPC. Suited to DPC and affected by alopecia, the donors ranged from 18 to 70 years old. Germline V CDR1 and CDR2: SGHAT, FQNNGV. There are 19 residues in the CDR3. V was shortened by 5 bases and J by 1 base, with 21 bases between the two germline ends. TCRdb reprocessed the RACE reads via MiXCR and lists one record per CDR3 protein. Among about 49,000 distinct CDR3 sequences, less than 10% were seen once, and the ten largest hold around 4.5%.

The rearrangement joins TRBV11-2 to TRBJ2-6; D could derive from TRBD1 or TRBD2 (7 bases each). The clonotype originates from a woman aged 50 to 60 with alopecia areata. Some clones in this sample may be carry-over from other donors' samples. This specimen was whole blood, taken in connection with sensitization to the hapten diphenylcyclopropenone (DPC). CDR3 residues: CASSPDREGLGSGANVLTF. Here the CDR3 DNA reads TGTGCCAGCAGCCCCGACAGGGAGGGACTTGGGTCTGGGGCCAACGTCCTGACTTTC.